One sample yielded the 5 T cell receptor beta chains listed below, sequenced in a study of molecular identifiers for immune sequencing clone quantification. A single record per CDR3 protein comes from TCRdb applying MiXCR to the PCR reads. The sample yields about 36,000 distinct CDR3 sequences, under 20% seen once. The specimen was naive CD8+ T cells from blood, with Jurkat cell RNA spiked in. Subset in this sample: FACS-sorted CD8+CD4-CCR7+CD45RA+ naive T cells. The receptors come from a human donor in good health. Some libraries in this study had Jurkat cell RNA spiked in.

In its sample, this clonotype was seen many times. The CDR3, as DNA: TGTGCCAGCAGTCCCGGGACCGACACCGGGGAGCTGTTTTTT. Its protein product is CASSPGTDTGELFF. The V call is TRBV12-3 or TRBV12-4, the J call TRBJ2-2, with D tentatively TRBD1 or TRBD2 (5 bases each). The CDR3 has 14 amino acids. The germline V and J ends were trimmed by 5 bases and 3 bases, with 10 bases remaining between them.

V is TRBV7-9 and J is TRBJ2-7; 10 positions agree with TRBD1. Germline CDR1 SEHNR, CDR2 FQNEAQ (reference sequence). Germline trimming cut 3 bases from V and 2 bases from J; bases unmatched to any gene: 16. The CDR3 consists of 19 residues. CDR3 nucleotides: TGTGCCAGCAGCTTTCTGCCAGCGGCCGGGACAGGGGTCCCCTACGAGCAGTACTTC. Translation: CASSFLPAAGTGVPYEQYF.

In this sample, this clonotype turned up many times. The chain couples TRBV7-8 to TRBJ2-7; a weak D match, TRBD1 (6 bases). The CDR3 runs 14 residues. CDR1 and CDR2 from the germline V gene are SGHVS and FQNEAQ. V was trimmed by 5 bases and J by 0 bases, leaving 11 bases between them. The CDR3 nucleotides read TGTGCCAGCAGCCCCACAGGGAACTCCTACGAGCAGTACTTC. Translating gives CASSPTGNSYEQYF.

Comments on this clonotype: An end of the junction differs from the germline gene, which may be a read error. The V and J genes are TRBV13 and TRBJ1-4, with TRBD1 matching 10 bases. CDR3 length equals 17 residues. CDR1 is PRHDT and CDR2 is FYEKMQ in the germline V gene (reference sequence). The DNA for the CDR3 is TGTGCCCGCAGCTTAGGGACAGGGGACGCAACTAATGAAAAACTGTTTTTT. As protein: CARSLGTGDATNEKLFF. The variable domain in full, with the rest retrieved from reference TRBV13 and TRBJ1-4, is AAGVIQSPRHLIKEKRETATLKCYPIPRHDTVYWYQQGPGQDPQFLISFYEKMQSDKGSIPDRFSAQQFSDYHSELNMSSLELGDSALYFCARSLGTGDATNEKLFFGSGTQLSVL.

This clonotype showed up many times. CDR3 sequence: CASSFVAGRRETQYF. CDR3 DNA sequence: TGTGCCAGCAGCTTTGTGGCGGGGCGGCGGGAGACCCAGTACTTC. The chain recombines TRBV7-8 with TRBJ2-5, with D possibly being TRBD2 (6 bases). The CDR3 contains 15 residues. Trimming took off 3 bases at V and 5 bases at J, with 16 bases between the two ends. Germline V gives CDR1 SGHVS, CDR2 FQNEAQ.